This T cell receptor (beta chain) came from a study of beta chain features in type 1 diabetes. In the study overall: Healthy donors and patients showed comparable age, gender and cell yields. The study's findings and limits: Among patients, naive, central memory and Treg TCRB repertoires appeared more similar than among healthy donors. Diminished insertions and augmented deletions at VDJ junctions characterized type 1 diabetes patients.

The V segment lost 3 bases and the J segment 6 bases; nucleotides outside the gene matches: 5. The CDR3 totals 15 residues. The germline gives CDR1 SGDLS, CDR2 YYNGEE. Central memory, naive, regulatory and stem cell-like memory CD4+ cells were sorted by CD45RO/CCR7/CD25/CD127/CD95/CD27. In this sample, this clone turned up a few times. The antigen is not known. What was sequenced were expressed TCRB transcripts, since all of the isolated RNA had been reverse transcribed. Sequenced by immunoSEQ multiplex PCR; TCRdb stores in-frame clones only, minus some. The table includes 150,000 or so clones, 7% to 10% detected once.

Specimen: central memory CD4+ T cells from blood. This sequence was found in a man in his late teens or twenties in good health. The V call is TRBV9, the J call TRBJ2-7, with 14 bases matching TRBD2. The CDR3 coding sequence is TGTGCCAGCAGCGCGGCCGGGACTAGCGGGGGCGAGCAGTACTTC. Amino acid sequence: CASSAAGTSGGEQYF.